The TCR beta chain under discussion was sequenced for a study of brain T cells in children with intractable seizures. Assay: immunoSEQ multiplex PCR; the TCRdb copy retains only in-frame clones and omits some. The data show 60,000 to 85,000 clones, with about 93% seen just once and roughly 1.5% held by the top ten. Germline loops: CDR1 MNHNS, CDR2 SASEGT. There are 15 residues in the CDR3. Trimming pared 11 bases from V and 0 bases from J, leaving 14 bases between. The J gene is TRBJ2-6, the V gene TRBV6-1; D is uncertain. The source was peripheral blood, collected at surgery. The TCR sequence derives from a boy younger than two with tuberous sclerosis and intractable seizures. The CDR3 sequence is CACRVPYSGANVLTF. In nucleotides, the CDR3 is TGTGCCTGCCGGGTCCCATACTCTGGGGCCAACGTCCTGACTTTC.